The 18 T cell receptor beta chains below were found in one sample sequenced in a study of T cell changes during pregnancy in multiple sclerosis. Produced via immunoSEQ multiplex PCR; TCRdb's table is partial and in-frame only. The table includes 45,000 to 70,000 clones, around 90% detected once. The sample in question was peripheral blood, obtained in the third trimester of pregnancy. The receptors shown here come from a female donor in good health, enrolled as a control in a pregnancy study.

This clone was detected only once. The rearrangement links TRBV7-3 to TRBJ1-1, with TRBD1 as a possible D gene (5 bases). The CDR3 totals 13 residues. The germline V gene encodes CDR1 SGHTA and CDR2 FQGTGA. The V end was cut by 4 bases, the J end by 1 base, with 7 bases between. CDR3 in amino acids: CASSSGGNTEAFF. CDR3 DNA sequence: TGTGCCAGCAGCTCCGGGGGGAACACTGAAGCTTTCTTT.

The chain combines TRBV6-6 with TRBJ1-1; D is ambiguous. The V gene's germline CDR1 is MNHNY and CDR2 SVGAGI (reference sequence). This CDR3 region has 13 residues. The V and J ends lost 6 bases and 5 bases respectively, with 13 bases between them. CDR3 amino acids: CASSLLEDTEAFF. Here the CDR3 DNA reads TGTGCCAGCAGCCTCCTCGAGGATACTGAAGCTTTCTTT.

This sequence joins TRBV7-2 and TRBJ2-5; D remains unclear. This CDR3 has 15 amino acids. In germline, CDR1 is SGHTA, CDR2 FQGNSA. Trimming removed 3 bases at V and 4 bases at J, with 15 bases between. This CDR3 is CASSFFPGSGETQYF. CDR3 nucleotides: TGTGCCAGCAGCTTTTTTCCGGGTTCGGGAGAGACCCAGTACTTC.

The chain links TRBV2 to TRBJ1-1; no reliable D call. The germline V gene encodes CDR1 SNHLY and CDR2 FYNNEI. V shed 6 bases and J shed 3 bases, with 17 bases lying between them. The CDR3 is 15 residues long. The CDR3 bases are TGTGCCAGCAGAGAACGGGGAAGCCTTGACACTGAAGCTTTCTTT. Its protein product is CASRERGSLDTEAFF. Full variable domain (remainder filled in from reference TRBV2 and TRBJ1-1): EPEVTQTPSHQVTQMGQEVILRCVPISNHLYFYWYRQILGQKVEFLVSFYNNEISEKSEIFDDQFSVERPDGSNFTLKIRSTKLEDSAMYFCASRERGSLDTEAFFGQGTRLTVV.

The chain recombines TRBV28 with TRBJ1-1, with 9 bases fitting TRBD1. V shed 5 bases and J 0 bases; nucleotides not matched to a gene: 7. Germline V gives CDR1 MDHEN, CDR2 SYDVKM. This CDR3 contains 16 residues. The CDR3 region is CASSPGTGTMNTEAFF. CDR3 nucleotides: TGTGCCAGCAGTCCGGGGACAGGGACGATGAACACTGAAGCTTTCTTT.

The V gene is TRBV5-4, the J gene TRBJ2-2; a possible D gene is TRBD2 (5 bases). This CDR3 comprises 13 residues. Per the germline V gene, CDR1 is SGHNT and CDR2 is YYREEE (reference sequence). Trimming pared 7 bases from V and 0 bases from J, leaving 7 bases between. Here the CDR3 DNA reads TGTGCCAGCGGAGGTCCGAACACCGGGGAGCTGTTTTTT. Protein product: CASGGPNTGELFF. Complete variable domain (other parts from reference TRBV5-4 and TRBJ2-2): ETGVTQSPTHLIKTRGQQVTLRCSSQSGHNTVSWYQQALGQGPQFIFQYYREEENGRGNFPPRFSGLQFPNYSSELNVNALELDDSALYLCASGGPNTGELFFGEGSRLTVL.

The gene calls are TRBV6-5 and TRBJ2-3, with TRBD2 identical over 11 bases. This CDR3 contains 15 residues. Losses at the gene ends were 5 bases for V and 0 bases for J; bases not matched to a gene: 1. Germline V gives CDR1 MNHEY, CDR2 SVGAGI. Written as DNA, the CDR3 is TGTGCCAGCAGTAGACTAGCGGGAAGCACAGATACGCAGTATTTT. Amino acids: CASSRLAGSTDTQYF.

This chain links TRBV27 with TRBJ2-1; 12 nucleotides line up with TRBD2. The V and J ends lost 1 base and 4 bases, in that order; junction bases with no gene match: 2. Germline assignment: CDR1 MNHEY and CDR2 SMNVEV (reference sequence). The CDR3 consists of 16 residues. CDR3 region: CASSLFTSGGYNEQFF. Here the CDR3 DNA reads TGTGCCAGCAGTTTATTTACTAGCGGGGGGTACAATGAGCAGTTCTTC.

V gene TRBV28 combines with J gene TRBJ1-5, with unresolved D. Per germline, CDR1 MDHEN and CDR2 SYDVKM. V was cut by 9 bases and J by 1 base, with 22 bases left in between. CDR3 size: 17 residues. CDR3 protein: CASSEPPRVRSNQPQHF. CDR3 coding DNA: TGTGCCAGTTCTGAGCCCCCGAGGGTCAGAAGCAATCAGCCCCAGCATTTT.

The chain couples TRBV6-5 to TRBJ1-3; tentative D call: TRBD1 (6 bases). This CDR3 is built from 14 residues. Trimming shortened V by 8 bases and J by 0 bases, and 11 bases separated the two germline ends. From germline, CDR1 is MNHEY and CDR2 SVGAGI. The CDR3 sequence: CASFDRISGNTIYF. CDR3 sequence (DNA): TGTGCCAGCTTCGACAGGATCTCTGGAAACACCATATATTTT.

The chain joins TRBV6-5 to TRBJ2-7, with TRBD1 identical over 10 bases. Trimming took 6 bases from V and 5 from J; bases not matched to a gene: 4. Germline V gene sequence: CDR1 MNHEY, CDR2 SVGAGI. This CDR3 spans 13 amino acids. In DNA form, the CDR3 reads TGTGCCAGCAGAGAGACAGGGGGCCACGAGCAGTACTTC. It encodes CASRETGGHEQYF.

The chain is built from TRBV6-1 and TRBJ1-2; TRBD1 agrees at 8 bases. The CDR3 runs to 15 residues. Germline V gives CDR1 MNHNS, CDR2 SASEGT. V trimming: 5 bases; J trimming: 6 bases; junction bases outside the gene matches: 11. The CDR3 region has the DNA TGTGCCAGCAGTCTACGTGGACAGGGAACGGATGGCTACACCTTC. Protein product: CASSLRGQGTDGYTF.

The V call is TRBV6-6, the J call TRBJ2-1, with 7 bases fitting TRBD1. V gave up 5 bases and J gave up 6 bases; unmatched junction bases: 10. CDR1 is MNHNY and CDR2 is SVGAGI in the germline V gene (reference sequence). The CDR3 runs to 15 residues. The chain's CDR3 is CASSTDTGATNEQFF. CDR3 nucleotides: TGTGCCAGCAGTACAGACACAGGGGCCACCAATGAGCAGTTCTTC.

This clone was seen once. This chain uses TRBV6-1 with TRBJ2-3; 8 bases align to TRBD2. After removal of 0 bases from V and 5 bases from J, the junction contained 4 bases not matched to a gene. CDR1 and CDR2 (germline): MNHNS, SASEGT. The CDR3 loop spans 15 amino acids. The CDR3, as DNA: TGTGCCAGCAGTGAAGCGCTTCTAGCGGGAGATACGCAGTATTTT. Residues: CASSEALLAGDTQYF.

The chain recombines TRBV28 with TRBJ2-3, with TRBD2 as a possible D gene (6 bases). V lost 4 bases, J lost 3 bases, and 20 bases lay in between. CDR3 size: 17 residues. CDR1 and CDR2 (germline): MDHEN, SYDVKM. The CDR3 DNA reads TGTGCCAGCAGTTCCCCTCAGAAACTAGCTCAAACAGATACGCAGTATTTT. Protein: CASSSPQKLAQTDTQYF.

The chain links TRBV19 to TRBJ1-2; TRBD1 aligns across 8 bases. This CDR3 contains 15 residues. Germline-derived CDR1 and CDR2 are LNHDA and SQIVND (reference sequence). The V segment lost 5 bases and the J segment 8 bases; nucleotides outside the gene matches: 13. The CDR3 DNA sequence: TGTGCCAGTAGTCCCGACAGGGGCCAGCGGAGAGGCTACACCTTC. As protein: CASSPDRGQRRGYTF.

The V gene is TRBV11-3, the J gene TRBJ1-5, with a weak D call TRBD1 (5 bases). V lost 2 bases and J lost 5, with 22 bases in between. The germline CDR1 and CDR2 sequences are SGHNT and YENEEA. The length of the CDR3 is 18 residues. The CDR3 region has the DNA TGTGCCAGCAGCTTACCCCCCCCTCGGACATTCTCGCATCAGCCCCAGCATTTT. Translated: CASSLPPPRTFSHQPQHF.

This chain links TRBV19 with TRBJ2-4; no firm D call. The V end was cut by 6 bases, the J end by 0 bases, with 6 bases between. Looked up from germline, CDR1 is LNHDA and CDR2 is SQIVND (reference sequence). The CDR3 spans 13 residues. The CDR3 region has the DNA TGTGCCAGTAGCCCAGAAGCCAAAAACATTCAGTACTTC. Translating gives CASSPEAKNIQYF.